The source of this T cell receptor (beta chain) is a study of T-cell memory formation after mild COVID-19. The study's findings and limits: While clones contracting from day 15 to 85 were balanced between CD4 and CD8, later expanders leaned CD4+.

TCRdb recomputed calls from the 5' RACE reads with MiXCR, one row per CDR3 protein. This sample has about 340,000 distinct CDR3 sequences, with 13% to 15% found just once. There are a few counts of this clonotype. The antigen is undetermined. The TCR comes from a man between 18 and 29 years old who had mild COVID-19 (a few samples of this study predate the infection). Cell type and time point are not known. Input material: PBMCs or a T cell subset sorted from them (not recorded which).

The DNA for the CDR3 is TGTGCCAGCAGCCCAGTAAGGTTGATACCCACGGAGGCTTTCTTT. It encodes CASSPVRLIPTEAFF. The V gene is TRBV11-2, the J gene TRBJ1-1; the D is unclear. Germline V lookup: CDR1 SGHAT, CDR2 FQNNGV. With 5 bases removed from V and 11 bases from J, the gap between germline ends came to 24 bases. CDR3 length equals 15 residues.